The 28 T cell receptor beta chains reported below all come from one sample, sequenced in a study of low-dose radiotherapy and immunotherapy resistance in tumors. TRAV- and TRBV-specific primers primed first-strand cDNA, covering alpha and beta chains. TCRs were put through 20 PCR cycles of amplification with Phusion. A constant-region primer and the V-primer adapter served as the primer pair. In TCRdb, the reads were re-called with MiXCR into one record per CDR3 protein. The sample includes nearly 60,000 distinct CDR3 sequences, roughly 23% of them seen just once. Time point: after trial treatment. Treatment of the sample: LDRT plus nivolumab, ipilimumab, low-dose cyclophosphamide and aspirin (RACIN trial). Sequenced material: PBMCs, taken after low-dose radiotherapy plus immunotherapy. The receptors were gathered from a male donor with prostate cancer.

This clonotype was seen a single time. The chain combines TRBV2 with TRBJ2-3; 7 bases fit TRBD1. This CDR3 comprises 17 residues. The junction had 12 bases not matched to a gene; V was cut back by 6 bases and J by 0 bases. Germline-derived CDR1 and CDR2 are SNHLY and FYNNEI. Here the CDR3 reads CASSVGRDSYSTDTQYF. DNA for the CDR3: TGTGCCAGCAGCGTCGGCCGGGACAGTTATAGCACAGATACGCAGTATTTT.

About this clonotype: With a far larger clone one base away, a read error is the likely cause. Because it lacks the conserved phenylalanine or tryptophan at the end, this CDR3 is likely a read error. The chain uses TRBV6-1 and TRBJ2-5; 9 bases map to TRBD2. This CDR3 is 16 amino acids long. Trimming cost V 5 bases and J 2 bases; bases outside gene matches: 9. Germline V gene lookup returns CDR1 MNHNS and CDR2 SASEGT. DNA of the CDR3: TGTGCCAGCAGTTACTCAGGGACTAGCACTCAAGAGACCCAGTACCTC. Translating gives CASSYSGTSTQETQYL.

This clonotype was counted ten times or more. The chain couples TRBV5-1 to TRBJ2-7; 11 bases fit TRBD1. V was pared by 4 bases and J by 2 bases, with 2 bases of the junction left unmatched. The CDR3 length is 14 residues. Looked up from germline, CDR1 is SGHRS and CDR2 is YFSETQ. CDR3 residues: CASSGGQGAYEQYF. The DNA of the CDR3 is TGCGCCAGCAGCGGGGGACAGGGGGCCTACGAGCAGTACTTC.

This clonotype was recorded at least ten times. The J gene is TRBJ1-5, the V gene TRBV6-2 or TRBV6-3; tentatively, D is TRBD1 (6 bases). CDR1 is MNHEY and CDR2 is SVGEGT in the germline V gene. V shed 7 bases and J shed 3 bases, with 16 bases lying between them. The CDR3 totals 15 residues. CDR3 loop: CASNRQDGVNQPQHF. CDR3 bases: TGTGCCAGCAACAGACAGGACGGAGTCAATCAGCCCCAGCATTTT.

In its sample, this clonotype was seen many times. The chain has TRBV4-1 and TRBJ2-1; no clear D. The V end was cut by 2 bases, the J end by 4 bases, with 9 bases between. Germline V gene lookup returns CDR1 MGHRA and CDR2 YSYEKL. CDR3 length: 14 residues. The CDR3 loop reads CASSQSGPYNEQFF. CDR3 bases: TGCGCCAGCAGCCAAAGTGGACCTTACAATGAGCAGTTCTTC.

This clonotype was observed many times. The chain carries TRBV20-1 and TRBJ2-1, with 12 bases identical to TRBD2. Per germline, CDR1 DFQATT and CDR2 SNEGSKA (reference sequence). Trimming cost V 6 bases and J 1 base; bases outside gene matches: 4. The CDR3 extends over 15 amino acids. CDR3 nucleotides: TGCAGTGCCACGGGACTAGCGGGTTCCTACAATGAGCAGTTCTTC. This translates into CSATGLAGSYNEQFF.

This clonotype was seen many times. This chain uses TRBV5-1 with TRBJ2-1; TRBD1 might be the D (6 bases). Trimming cost V 0 bases and J 10 bases, with 23 bases left between them. The germline V gene encodes CDR1 SGHRS and CDR2 YFSETQ. CDR3 length: 17 residues. The CDR3 nucleotides are TGCGCCAGCAGCTTGGCGGTGGACAGCGTTAGCCTGCGGGAGCAGTTCTTC. Protein product: CASSLAVDSVSLREQFF.

V and J are TRBV7-2 and TRBJ2-1, with a tentative D call TRBD1 (6 bases). V lost 5 bases, J lost 9 bases, and 17 bases lay in between. The CDR3 totals 14 residues. The germline CDR1 and CDR2 sequences are SGHTA and FQGNSA. CDR3 sequence reads: CASSPPQGRIEQFF. DNA for the CDR3: TGTGCCAGCAGCCCCCCTCAGGGGCGGATTGAGCAGTTCTTC.

Many counts were recorded for this clonotype. The chain is built from TRBV9 and TRBJ2-5; D is unresolved. The ends were cut back, 2 bases at V and 0 bases at J, with 11 bases in the middle. Germline CDR1 and CDR2: SGDLS and YYNGEE. This CDR3 spans 15 amino acids. The CDR3 DNA reads TGTGCCAGCAGCGTCTACGGCATTAACCAAGAGACCCAGTACTTC. Its translation: CASSVYGINQETQYF.

This clonotype was seen ten or more times. This chain uses TRBV30 with TRBJ2-3, with 7 bases that match TRBD2. Unmatched junction bases numbered 9, after V lost 4 bases and J lost 2 bases. CDR3 length: 15 amino acids. CDR1 and CDR2 from the germline V gene are GTSNPN and SVGIG (reference sequence). In DNA, the CDR3 is TGTGCCTGGAATAGGGCGGGAGTAATCACAGATACGCAGTATTTT. It specifies CAWNRAGVITDTQYF.

This clonotype was seen at least ten times. The chain joins TRBV6-5 to TRBJ1-1, with TRBD1 identical over 11 bases. Germline CDR1 reads MNHEY; CDR2 reads SVGAGI. This CDR3 comprises 14 residues. V lost 5 bases, J lost 2 bases, and 1 base stayed unmatched. The CDR3: CASSRTGGNTEAFF. DNA for the CDR3: TGTGCCAGCAGTCGGACAGGGGGCAACACTGAAGCTTTCTTT.

This clonotype was recorded many times. CDR3 sequence reads: CASRMKRGATDTQYF. The DNA of the CDR3 is TGTGCCAGCAGGATGAAGCGGGGGGCCACAGATACGCAGTATTTT. The chain is built from TRBV6-2 or TRBV6-3 and TRBJ2-3; 9 nucleotides agree with TRBD2. V dropped 6 bases and J dropped 2; count of bases not matched to a gene: 6. This CDR3 region has 15 residues. CDR1 is MNHEY and CDR2 is SVGEGT in the germline V gene.

In its sample, this clonotype was seen many times. The V gene is TRBV6-2 or TRBV6-3, the J gene TRBJ1-6, with D perhaps matching TRBD1 (6 bases). The CDR3 contains 14 residues. Germline assignment: CDR1 MNHEY and CDR2 SVGEGT. Trimming pared 5 bases from V and 7 bases from J, leaving 12 bases between. CDR3 DNA: TGTGCCAGCAGTGCCCGACAGGAGAATTCACCCCTCCACTTT. This gives the protein CASSARQENSPLHF.

This clonotype occurred many times. The genes are TRBV7-8 and TRBJ1-5; D is possibly TRBD1 (5 bases). CDR3 length: 14 residues. V was pared by 0 bases and J by 11 bases, with 14 bases between. Germline CDR1 and CDR2: SGHVS and FQNEAQ. The CDR3 DNA follows: TGTGCCAGCAGCTTAGCTTCAGGGACGGCCGCCCAGCATTTT. The encoded protein is CASSLASGTAAQHF.

This clonotype was counted at least ten times. The chain recombines TRBV15 with TRBJ1-3; D remains ambiguous. From germline, CDR1 is LNHNV and CDR2 YYDKDF (reference sequence). The CDR3 is 14 residues long. V lost 0 bases and J 1 base, leaving 4 bases between the germline ends. DNA for the CDR3: TGTGCCACCAGCAGAGACTGGTCTGGAAACACCATATATTTT. This codes for CATSRDWSGNTIYF.

V is TRBV24-1 and J is TRBJ2-5; 8 nucleotides align to TRBD1. Germline V gene data show CDR1 as KGHDR and CDR2 as SFDVKD. Trimming cost V 2 bases and J 2 bases; bases outside gene matches: 3. This CDR3 is built from 15 residues. The CDR3 sequence: CATSDSRTGQETQYF. CDR3 in DNA: TGTGCCACCAGTGATTCCCGGACAGGGCAAGAGACCCAGTACTTC.

V and J are TRBV7-3 and TRBJ2-2, with 9 bases matching TRBD1. After removal of 5 bases from V and 3 bases from J, the junction contained 4 bases not matched to a gene. There are 15 residues in the CDR3. Germline V CDR1 and CDR2: SGHTA, FQGTGA. The CDR3 DNA follows: TGTGCCAGCAGCCCCGGGACAGGGTACACCGGGGAGCTGTTTTTT. Protein sequence: CASSPGTGYTGELFF.

The table lists this clonotype with many counts. This rearrangement joins TRBV19 to TRBJ2-3; no firm D call. V was shortened by 3 bases and J by 0 bases, with 10 bases between the two germline ends. Germline V gene data show CDR1 as LNHDA and CDR2 as SQIVND (reference sequence). The CDR3 is made up of 15 amino acids. The chain's CDR3 is CASSIAVRSTDTQYF. CDR3 DNA sequence: TGTGCCAGTAGTATTGCGGTACGTAGCACAGATACGCAGTATTTT.

This clonotype was seen repeatedly, ten times or more. The chain is built from TRBV20-1 and TRBJ2-2; D possibly corresponds to TRBD2 (5 bases). V dropped 0 bases and J dropped 6 bases, with 14 bases sitting between them. The germline CDR1 and CDR2 sequences are DFQATT and SNEGSKA (reference sequence). This CDR3 contains 15 residues. DNA for the CDR3: TGCAGTGCTAGAGATACCCGGGGTCGAGCCGGGGAGCTGTTTTTT. Protein: CSARDTRGRAGELFF.

The gene calls are TRBV12-3 or TRBV12-4 and TRBJ2-7; D is unclear. The CDR3 length is 14 residues. Trimming removed 4 bases at V and 0 bases at J, with 10 bases between. The CDR3 sequence: CASSSPGGSYEQYF. CDR3 DNA: TGTGCCAGCAGTTCACCGGGCGGCTCCTACGAGCAGTACTTC.

There are many counts of this clonotype. J is TRBJ1-5 and V is TRBV6-6, with 10 bases identical to TRBD1. The CDR3 has 16 residues. CDR1 and CDR2 (germline): MNHNY, SVGAGI (reference sequence). V lost 0 bases, J lost 4 bases, and 3 bases stayed unmatched. CDR3 in DNA: TGTGCCAGCAGTTACTCGACAGGGGGCAAAAATCAGCCCCAGCATTTT. Protein sequence: CASSYSTGGKNQPQHF.

Details on this clonotype: Given a far larger clone just one base away, this is likely a sequencing read error. As the CDR3 is not closed by the conserved phenylalanine or tryptophan, this likely results from a read error. The rearrangement uses TRBV7-9 and TRBJ1-2, with a possible D match to TRBD1 (6 bases). V was clipped by 5 bases and J by 7 bases, with 14 bases between them. This CDR3 spans 13 amino acids. CDR1 SEHNR and CDR2 FQNEAQ come from the germline V gene (reference sequence). DNA of the CDR3: TGTGCCAGCAGCCCCCAGGGGAGTGGTGGCTACACCTAC. Encoded protein: CASSPQGSGGYTY.

This clonotype was found many times. The V gene is TRBV29-1, the J gene TRBJ1-1; 10 bases map to TRBD1. The J segment lost 1 base and the V segment lost 8 bases, leaving 13 bases of the junction unmatched. Germline assignment: CDR1 SQVTM and CDR2 ANQGSEA. The CDR3 consists of 16 residues. CDR3 amino acids: CSITGTGASTNTEAFF. As DNA, the CDR3 is TGCAGCATAACCGGGACAGGGGCGTCCACGAACACTGAAGCTTTCTTT.

The chain recombines TRBV7-9 with TRBJ2-7; D may be TRBD1 (6 bases). With 5 bases removed from V and 2 bases from J, the gap between germline ends came to 13 bases. Germline V gives CDR1 SEHNR, CDR2 FQNEAQ (reference sequence). The length of the CDR3 is 14 residues. The CDR3 loop reads CASSASGTPYEQYF. CDR3 nucleotide sequence: TGTGCCAGCAGCGCATCCGGGACACCCTACGAGCAGTACTTC.

The chain carries TRBV5-1 and TRBJ1-4; a possible D gene is TRBD1 (5 bases). Germline V gives CDR1 SGHRS, CDR2 YFSETQ. V gave up 3 bases and J gave up 4 bases, with 7 bases separating them. This CDR3 is 13 amino acids long. The DNA of the CDR3 is TGCGCCAGCAGCTCGGACAATAATGAAAAACTGTTTTTT. Translated: CASSSDNNEKLFF.

This clonotype was seen more than once but under ten times. The V and J genes are TRBV28 and TRBJ1-1; TRBD1 aligns across 9 bases. Germline V gene data show CDR1 as MDHEN and CDR2 as SYDVKM. The CDR3 has 14 residues. Unmatched junction bases numbered 14, after V lost 7 bases and J lost 11 bases. The CDR3 region has the DNA TGTGCCAGCATCGGGGACAGGGTAGTTTTTGACGCTTTCTTT. Translated: CASIGDRVVFDAFF.

This clonotype was found many times. The genes are TRBV5-1 and TRBJ1-2; D may be TRBD1 (6 bases). There are 16 residues in the CDR3. With 4 bases removed from V and 2 bases from J, the gap between germline ends came to 18 bases. CDR1 and CDR2 from the germline V gene are SGHRS and YFSETQ. The CDR3 DNA follows: TGCGCCAGCAGCCCTCAGGCAGGGGTCCCCAACTATGGCTACACCTTC. Its protein is CASSPQAGVPNYGYTF. Combining the CDR3 with reference TRBV5-1 and TRBJ1-2 gives the whole variable domain KAGVTQTPRYLIKTRGQQVTLSCSPISGHRSVSWYQQTPGQGLQFLFEYFSETQRNKGNFPGRFSGRQFSNSRSEMNVSTLELGDSALYLCASSPQAGVPNYGYTFGSGTRLTVV.

This clonotype was seen at least ten times. The chain couples TRBV6-2 or TRBV6-3 to TRBJ2-7; either TRBD1 or TRBD2 may fit D (5 bases each). From germline, CDR1 is MNHEY and CDR2 SVGEGT. There are 13 residues in the CDR3. The ends were cut back, 6 bases at V and 5 bases at J, with 14 bases in the middle. The CDR3 region is CASRGPREDEQYF. The CDR3 DNA follows: TGTGCCAGCAGGGGACCGAGAGAGGACGAGCAGTACTTC.